A single sample gave rise to the 22 T cell receptor beta chains below, sequenced in a study of CD8+ T cells in alopecia areata. The treatment denotes: oral pan-JAK inhibitor, 5-10 mg twice daily. Extraction of RNA preceded its reverse transcription into cDNA, which served as the sequencing template. Using immunoSEQ multiplex PCR, the repertoire was profiled, and TCRdb retains in-frame clones only, with some absent. Here the sample spans approximately 120,000 clones, around 60% being singletons. The sequencing used CD4+ T cells sorted from blood, collected at week 4, from a patient treated with tofacitinib. The receptor set was obtained from a human donor with alopecia areata.

This clone was found once. The V gene is TRBV19, the J gene TRBJ1-6, with 8 bases lining up with TRBD1. J was trimmed by 10 bases and V by 6 bases; bases with no gene match: 11. The CDR3 extends over 15 amino acids. Germline V CDR1 and CDR2: LNHDA, SQIVND (reference sequence). The CDR3 sequence is CASRRPRQGHSPLHF. For the CDR3, the DNA is TGTGCCAGTAGACGCCCGAGACAGGGGCACTCACCCCTCCACTTT.

The chain joins TRBV7-6 to TRBJ2-7; 9 bases are shared with TRBD2. V shed 4 bases and J 3 bases; nucleotides not matched to a gene: 10. This CDR3 contains 16 residues. Germline V lookup: CDR1 SGHVS, CDR2 FNYEAQ. The CDR3 loop is CASSSLLAGLDYEQYF. The CDR3 DNA is TGTGCCAGCAGCTCGCTTCTAGCGGGGTTAGACTACGAGCAGTACTTC.

The rearrangement uses TRBV28 and TRBJ1-5, with D perhaps TRBD1 (6 bases). V was trimmed by 6 bases and J by 3 bases, leaving 12 bases between them. CDR1 MDHEN and CDR2 SYDVKM come from the germline V gene. The CDR3 extends over 14 amino acids. The DNA for the CDR3 is TGTGCCAGCAGAACAGGGTCTAACAATCAGCCCCAGCATTTT. It specifies CASRTGSNNQPQHF. Looking up the rest from reference TRBV28 and TRBJ1-5 gives the full variable domain: DVKVTQSSRYLVKRTGEKVFLECVQDMDHENMFWYRQDPGLGLRLIYFSYDVKMKEKGDIPEGYSVSREKKERFSLILESASTNQTSMYLCASRTGSNNQPQHFGDGTRLSIL.

This clone has a count of ten or more. The V and J genes are TRBV14 and TRBJ2-3; 7 bases agree with TRBD2. This CDR3 is built from 16 residues. Germline CDR1 SGHDN, CDR2 FVKESK. After removal of 5 bases from V and 4 bases from J, the junction contained 12 bases not matched to a gene. The CDR3 sequence: CASSSPWGRAPDTQYF. As DNA, the CDR3 is TGTGCCAGCAGCAGCCCTTGGGGGAGGGCCCCAGATACGCAGTATTTT.

This clone was seen more than once but under ten times. This rearrangement joins TRBV7-2 to TRBJ2-3; 8 nucleotides line up with TRBD2. The germline V gene has CDR1 SGHTA and CDR2 FQGNSA. V dropped 3 bases and J dropped 2; count of bases not matched to a gene: 10. CDR3 length equals 17 residues. The CDR3 sequence is CASSFREQREITDTQYF. The CDR3, as DNA: TGTGCCAGCAGCTTTAGGGAACAGCGGGAGATCACAGATACGCAGTATTTT.

This chain connects TRBV19 to TRBJ1-1; 8 positions match TRBD1. Germline CDR1 LNHDA, CDR2 SQIVND (reference sequence). Trimming removed 6 bases from V and 7 bases from J; junction bases left unmatched: 7. This CDR3 has 13 amino acids. This chain's CDR3 is CASSPGQGREAFF. In DNA, the CDR3 is TGTGCCAGTAGCCCCGGACAGGGCCGTGAAGCTTTCTTT.

This chain joins TRBV2 and TRBJ2-7, with 9 positions matching TRBD1. The V gene end was trimmed by 4 bases and the J gene end by 5 bases; junction bases not matched to a gene: 3. This CDR3 has 13 residues. Germline-derived CDR1 and CDR2 are SNHLY and FYNNEI. The CDR3 region is CASSGDRGNEQYF. CDR3 coding DNA: TGTGCCAGCAGTGGAGACAGGGGGAACGAGCAGTACTTC.

The rearrangement links TRBV6-6 to TRBJ1-3; TRBD1 might be the D (5 bases). Germline lookup yields CDR1 MNHNY and CDR2 SVGAGI (reference sequence). V was pared by 8 bases and J by 3 bases, with 14 bases between. The CDR3 runs to 14 residues. CDR3 residues: CASRNGAGGNTIYF. CDR3 sequence (DNA): TGTGCCAGCCGAAACGGGGCAGGTGGAAACACCATATATTTT.

The V gene is TRBV7-2, the J gene TRBJ2-7; D could derive from TRBD1 or TRBD2 (6 bases each). CDR3 size: 14 residues. Germline CDR1 is SGHTA and CDR2 is FQGNSA. The ends were cut back, 1 base at V and 10 bases at J, with 17 bases in the middle. CDR3 loop: CASSLVEGEVAQYF. The CDR3 DNA sequence: TGTGCCAGCAGCTTAGTAGAGGGGGAGGTCGCCCAGTACTTC.

This chain uses TRBV30 with TRBJ2-1, with TRBD2 identical over 9 bases. The germline CDR1 and CDR2 sequences are GTSNPN and SVGIG (reference sequence). Trimming cost V 1 base and J 5 bases; bases outside gene matches: 0. This CDR3 has 13 residues. The CDR3 coding sequence is TGTGCCTGGAGTGGGACTAGCGACAATGAGCAGTTCTTC. Translated: CAWSGTSDNEQFF.

This clone was seen repeatedly, ten times or more. The chain employs TRBV2 and TRBJ2-5; D is undetermined. CDR3 length equals 13 residues. Germline V gives CDR1 SNHLY, CDR2 FYNNEI. V shed 4 bases and J shed 1 base, with 7 bases lying between them. The CDR3 sequence: CASSAISQETQYF. The CDR3 DNA reads as TGTGCCAGCAGTGCGATTAGCCAAGAGACCCAGTACTTC.

The chain carries TRBV28 and TRBJ2-7; tentative D call: TRBD2 (6 bases). The CDR3 contains 13 residues. Trimming stripped 10 bases from V and 1 base from J, with 14 bases between. CDR1 and CDR2 (germline): MDHEN, SYDVKM. CDR3 sequence: CATTGVPSYEQYF. The CDR3, as DNA: TGTGCCACAACGGGGGTCCCTTCCTACGAGCAGTACTTC.

The chain joins TRBV11-2 to TRBJ2-3, with D hard to call. CDR1 is SGHAT and CDR2 is FQNNGV in the germline V gene. V shed 5 bases and J shed 1 base, with 22 bases lying between them. This CDR3 has 18 residues. CDR3 sequence reads: CASSPPPPRPNCTDTQYF. Written as DNA, the CDR3 is TGTGCCAGCAGCCCCCCTCCCCCGAGACCTAATTGCACAGATACGCAGTATTTT.

V gene TRBV5-4 combines with J gene TRBJ2-7; 7 positions match TRBD2. Per the germline V gene, CDR1 is SGHNT and CDR2 is YYREEE (reference sequence). The V gene end was trimmed by 3 bases and the J gene end by 3 bases; junction bases not matched to a gene: 6. CDR3 length: 14 residues. The CDR3 sequence: CASSYGGGDYEQYF. The CDR3 coding sequence is TGTGCCAGCAGCTACGGCGGGGGTGACTACGAGCAGTACTTC.

In this sample, this clone turned up a few times. V usage is TRBV6-5 and J usage is TRBJ2-7; 8 bases agree with TRBD1. Germline V lookup: CDR1 MNHEY, CDR2 SVGAGI. The CDR3 has 15 residues. Losses at the gene ends were 3 bases for V and 5 bases for J; bases not matched to a gene: 9. CDR3 in amino acids: CASSYRGTGLDEQYF. The CDR3 DNA reads TGTGCCAGCAGTTATCGGGGGACAGGCCTAGACGAGCAGTACTTC.

The chain uses TRBV10-2 and TRBJ2-1; either TRBD1 or TRBD2 may supply D (6 bases each). Trimming pared 4 bases from V and 8 bases from J, leaving 18 bases between. The CDR3 extends over 15 amino acids. The germline CDR1 and CDR2 sequences are WSHSY and SAAADI. The CDR3 is CASSVEGGRYDEQFF. For the CDR3, the DNA is TGCGCCAGCAGTGTCGAGGGGGGCCGATACGATGAGCAGTTCTTC.

The chain links TRBV30 to TRBJ2-7; no clear D gene. The ends were cut back, 2 bases at V and 4 bases at J, with 9 bases in the middle. The CDR3 sequence is 12 residues long. The V gene's germline CDR1 is GTSNPN and CDR2 SVGIG (reference sequence). CDR3 sequence: CAWSLLRYEQYF. CDR3 nucleotides: TGTGCCTGGAGTCTACTTAGGTACGAGCAGTACTTC.

The V call is TRBV27, the J call TRBJ1-2, with D possibly matching TRBD1 (5 bases). CDR1 is MNHEY and CDR2 is SMNVEV in the germline V gene (reference sequence). V lost 4 bases, J lost 6 bases, and 9 bases lay in between. The CDR3 has 12 amino acids. The CDR3 spells CASSSDSDGYTF. For the CDR3, the DNA is TGTGCCAGCAGTTCAGACAGTGATGGCTACACCTTC.

The chain is built from TRBV7-2 and TRBJ1-1; TRBD1 might be the D (6 bases). V lost 7 bases and J 9 bases, leaving 18 bases between the germline ends. Germline values: CDR1 SGHTA, CDR2 FQGNSA. This CDR3 comprises 13 residues. CDR3 sequence: CASKSGQGRQAFF. CDR3 bases: TGTGCCAGCAAATCAGGGCAGGGGCGTCAAGCTTTCTTT.

This clone was detected a few times. The chain joins TRBV7-2 to TRBJ2-7, with D possibly matching TRBD2 (5 bases). The CDR3 is 12 amino acids. Trimming took 6 bases from V and 4 from J, leaving 10 bases between them. Germline values: CDR1 SGHTA, CDR2 FQGNSA. The CDR3 loop reads CASSTGSYEQYF. The DNA for the CDR3 is TGTGCCAGCAGTACGGGGTCTTACGAGCAGTACTTC.

This rearrangement joins TRBV27 to TRBJ2-7, with TRBD1 matching over 8 bases. Germline CDR1 is MNHEY and CDR2 is SMNVEV (reference sequence). J gave up 6 bases and V 5 bases, and 9 bases lay outside the gene matches. The CDR3 has 14 residues. CDR3 nucleotide sequence: TGTGCCAGCAGTCCGGACAGGGTTACGGTCGAGCAGTACTTC. It is translated as CASSPDRVTVEQYF.

This clone appeared once. The chain has TRBV5-1 and TRBJ2-5; D is undetermined. Germline CDR1 and CDR2: SGHRS and YFSETQ. The CDR3 totals 14 residues. V was shortened by 0 bases and J by 4 bases, with 10 bases between the two germline ends. DNA for the CDR3: TGCGCCAGCAGCTTGGTTTCCGGTAGAGAGACCCAGTACTTC. The encoded protein is CASSLVSGRETQYF.